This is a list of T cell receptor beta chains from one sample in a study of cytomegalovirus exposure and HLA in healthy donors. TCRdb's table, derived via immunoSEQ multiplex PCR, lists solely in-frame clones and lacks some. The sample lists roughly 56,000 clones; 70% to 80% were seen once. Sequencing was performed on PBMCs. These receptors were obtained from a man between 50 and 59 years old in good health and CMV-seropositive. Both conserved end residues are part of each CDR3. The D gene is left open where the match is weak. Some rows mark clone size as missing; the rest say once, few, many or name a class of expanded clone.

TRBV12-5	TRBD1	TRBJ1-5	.	TGTGCTAGTGGTTTGGTACTGGACAGGACGAGTCAGCCCCAGCATTTT	CASGLVLDRTSQPQHF
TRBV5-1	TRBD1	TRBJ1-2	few	TGCGCCAGCAGCATTGGACAGGGAGGTAGCTATGGCTACACCTTC	CASSIGQGGSYGYTF
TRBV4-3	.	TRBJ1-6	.	TGCGCCAGCAGCCAAGATTTACCCCCCACAGGGTCCTATAATTCACCCCTCCACTTT	CASSQDLPPTGSYNSPLHF
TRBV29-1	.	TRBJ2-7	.	TGCAGCGTTGCAACAGAGAACTACGAGCAGTACTTC	CSVATENYEQYF
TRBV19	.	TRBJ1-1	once	TGTGCCAGTAGTATTCTCGGGTTCACTGAAGCTTTCTTT	CASSILGFTEAFF
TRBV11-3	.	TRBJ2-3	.	TGTGCCAGCAGCCACTCCCGTAGCGATACGCAGTATTTT	CASSHSRSDTQYF
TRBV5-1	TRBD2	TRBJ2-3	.	TGCGCCAGCAGCTTGAGACTGACTAGCGGGAGGTCCACAGATACGCAGTATTTT	CASSLRLTSGRSTDTQYF
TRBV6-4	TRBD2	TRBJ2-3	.	TGTGCCAGCAGTGACAAGGCGGGGGGCGGGACAGATACGCAGTATTTT	CASSDKAGGGTDTQYF
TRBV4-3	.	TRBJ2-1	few	TGCGCCATCAGCCAATATATGATCGTACTCATCTACAATGAGCAGTTCTTC	CAISQYMIVLIYNEQFF
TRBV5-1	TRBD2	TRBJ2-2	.	TGCGCCAGCACCCCAGCGGGGGGCACCGGGGAGCTGTTTTTT	CASTPAGGTGELFF
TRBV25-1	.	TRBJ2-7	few	TGTGCCAGCAGTGCCGGTTACGAGCAGTACTTC	CASSAGYEQYF
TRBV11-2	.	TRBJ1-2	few	TGTGCCAGCAGCGCAGTGGGGGGGATAGTTGGCTACACCTTC	CASSAVGGIVGYTF
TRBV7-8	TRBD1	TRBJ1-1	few	TGTGCCAGCAGCTTAAATCAGGGGGGTTTCGGAGCTTTCTTT	CASSLNQGGFGAFF
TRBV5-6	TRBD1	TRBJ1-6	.	TGTGCCAGCAGCTTGTGGCGACAGGGCTTGGATTCACCCCTCCACTTT	CASSLWRQGLDSPLHF
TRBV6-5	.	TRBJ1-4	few	TGTGCCAGCAGGACAACCGGGACTGGGCCGGAAAAACTGTTTTTT	CASRTTGTGPEKLFF
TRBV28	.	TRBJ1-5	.	TGTGCCAGCAGTTTATTGGGAGGGCCAGGGTGGCAGCCCCAGCATTTT	CASSLLGGPGWQPQHF
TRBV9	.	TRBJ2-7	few	TGTGCAAGCAGCTCCCAGGGGCCCAGCTTCTCCGAGCAGTACTTC	CASSSQGPSFSEQYF
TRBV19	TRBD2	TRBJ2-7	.	TGTGCCTGCCGGGAGCGGGGGAGCTCCTACGAGCAGTACTTC	CACRERGSSYEQYF
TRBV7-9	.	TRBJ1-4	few	TGTGCCACCGGGGGGACAATGGGGGAAAAACTGTTTTTT	CATGGTMGEKLFF
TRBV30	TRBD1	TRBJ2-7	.	TGTGCCTGGAGTCCGGGACAGGGGCCCTACGAGCAGTACTTC	CAWSPGQGPYEQYF
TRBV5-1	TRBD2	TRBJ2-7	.	TGCGCCAGCAGCAGTCCAGGGAGTGGCGGGAGGGGGTCCTACGAGCAGTACTTC	CASSSPGSGGRGSYEQYF
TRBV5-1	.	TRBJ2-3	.	TGCGCCAGCAGCTTGAGAAGCAGGGGCGCCACAGATACGCAGTATTTT	CASSLRSRGATDTQYF
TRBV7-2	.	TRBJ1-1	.	TGTGCCAGCAGCTTCCGGGGTTCCAACACTGAAGCTTTCTTT	CASSFRGSNTEAFF
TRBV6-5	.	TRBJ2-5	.	TGTGCCAGCAGTTACTCGCGCTTTCGGGAGACCCAGTACTTC	CASSYSRFRETQYF
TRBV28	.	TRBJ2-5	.	TGTGCCAGCAGCTCTCCCTTAATAGGACTCGATCCGGGGACCCAGTACTTC	CASSSPLIGLDPGTQYF
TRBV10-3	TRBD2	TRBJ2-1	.	TGTGCCATCAGTGAGAGGGCAACTAGCGGGGCAAAATACAATGAGCAGTTCTTC	CAISERATSGAKYNEQFF
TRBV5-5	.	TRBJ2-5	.	TGTGCCAGCAGCCGGTCAGGACTCTCGGACCAAGAGACCCAGTACTTC	CASSRSGLSDQETQYF
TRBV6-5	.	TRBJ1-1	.	TGTGCCAGCAGTGAGCCGGGAAACACTGAAGCTTTCTTT	CASSEPGNTEAFF
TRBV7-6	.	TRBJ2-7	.	TGTGCCAGCAGCTTGGGAGGGGGATTCTACGAGCAGTACTTC	CASSLGGGFYEQYF
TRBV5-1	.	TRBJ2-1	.	TGCGCCAGCAGCGACCAGCCTAGTTATGAGCAGTTCTTC	CASSDQPSYEQFF
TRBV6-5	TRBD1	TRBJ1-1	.	TGTGCCAGCAGTGGGGACAGGGCGAACACTGAAGCTTTCTTT	CASSGDRANTEAFF
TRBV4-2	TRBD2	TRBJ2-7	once	TGTGCCAGCAGCCGAGGGACTAGCGGGAGTCGTCTCGAGCAGTACTTC	CASSRGTSGSRLEQYF
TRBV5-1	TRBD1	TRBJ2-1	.	TGCGCCAGCAGCTTGCTGGGACAGGGTCACAATGAGCAGTTCTTC	CASSLLGQGHNEQFF
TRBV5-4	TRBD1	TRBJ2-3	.	TGTGCCAGCAGCTCGATCGACAGGGTTGCGGATACGCAGTATTTT	CASSSIDRVADTQYF
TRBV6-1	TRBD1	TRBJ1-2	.	TGTGCCAGCAGCTTCTGGCAGGGGGCGTCGTATGGCTACACCTTC	CASSFWQGASYGYTF
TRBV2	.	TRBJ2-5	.	TGTGCCAGCACCCAGGAGACCCAGTACTTC	CASTQETQYF
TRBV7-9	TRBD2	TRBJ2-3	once	TGTTCCAGCAGCTTAGTGCGGACTAGCGGGACATGGACAGATACGCAGTATTTT	CSSSLVRTSGTWTDTQYF
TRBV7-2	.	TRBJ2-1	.	TGTGCCAGCAGCTTCAAGGGGAATCCTTCGGGCAATGAGCAGTTCTTC	CASSFKGNPSGNEQFF
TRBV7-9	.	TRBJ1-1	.	TGTGCCAGCATCATCTCTAGGGGCACTGAAGCTTTCTTT	CASIISRGTEAFF
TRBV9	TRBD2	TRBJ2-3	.	TGTGCCAGCAGCGTGAGGGCGGGGGGTGCAGATACGCAGTATTTT	CASSVRAGGADTQYF
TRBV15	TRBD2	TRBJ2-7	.	TGTGCCACCAGCAGGCGAAGCGGGAGGCCCCCCTACGAGCAGTACTTC	CATSRRSGRPPYEQYF
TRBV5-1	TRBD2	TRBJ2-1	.	TGCGCCAGCAGCTTCCAACGCGTTTCCGGGACTAGCGGCGATGAGCAGTTCTTC	CASSFQRVSGTSGDEQFF
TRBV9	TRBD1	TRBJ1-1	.	TGTGCCAGCAGCGGAGGGACAGCGAACACTGAAGCTTTCTTT	CASSGGTANTEAFF
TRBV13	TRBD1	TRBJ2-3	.	TGTGCCAGCAGCGGGTCAAGGATACAGGGGGTTACTAGCACAGATACGCAGTATTTT	CASSGSRIQGVTSTDTQYF
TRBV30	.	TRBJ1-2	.	TGTGCCTTTCAGCTACAGAAACAGTATGGCTACACCTTC	CAFQLQKQYGYTF
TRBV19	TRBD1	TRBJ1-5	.	TGTGCCAGTAGTCTACCCGGTAACAGGGGGAGGAGGAATCAGCCCCAGCATTTT	CASSLPGNRGRRNQPQHF
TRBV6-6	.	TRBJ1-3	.	TGTGCCAGCCAAGAGGGAACATCTCGAAACACCATATATTTT	CASQEGTSRNTIYF
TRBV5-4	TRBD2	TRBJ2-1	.	TGTGCCAGCAGCCTAGCGGGAGGGCCCCACAATGAGCAGTTCTTC	CASSLAGGPHNEQFF
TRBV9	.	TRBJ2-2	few	TGTGCCAGCAGTACCCTAAACACCGGGGAGCTGTTTTTT	CASSTLNTGELFF
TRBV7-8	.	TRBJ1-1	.	TGTGCCAGCAGCTCCTTCCGATTTCGCAGGGTTAGGGACACTGAAGCTTTCTTT	CASSSFRFRRVRDTEAFF
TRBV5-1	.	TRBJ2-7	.	TGCGCCAGCAGCTTCTCGGCCTACGAGCAGTACTTC	CASSFSAYEQYF
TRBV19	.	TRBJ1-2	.	TGTGCCAGTAGTAACAGAGAATCCCTTTCCTTAAACTATGGCTACACCTTC	CASSNRESLSLNYGYTF
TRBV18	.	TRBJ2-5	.	TGTGCCAGCTCTCTACAGGGAGGGGAGACCCAGTACTTC	CASSLQGGETQYF
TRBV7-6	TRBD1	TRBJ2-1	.	TGTGCCAGCAGCTCCGAACCGGGACAGGGGAGGAATGAGCAGTTCTTC	CASSSEPGQGRNEQFF